The next 29 T cell receptor beta chains were all read from a single sample in a study of blood T cell repertoires in COVID-19. Sequencing used immunoSEQ multiplex PCR; TCRdb keeps in-frame clones, though not all of them. Of approximately 300,000 clones in the sample, about 80% were seen once. The sequenced sample was peripheral blood. The source of these receptors is an older person with COVID-19, enrolled during active disease.

The chain is built from TRBV5-6 and TRBJ2-7; weak D call: TRBD1 (6 bases). V dropped 4 bases and J dropped 0 bases, with 20 bases sitting between them. Germline CDR1 is SGHDT and CDR2 is YYEEEE. The CDR3 is 17 residues long. The CDR3 region has the DNA TGTGCCAGCAGCCACAGCCGGACGGGACAACCCTCCTACGAGCAGTACTTC. Residues: CASSHSRTGQPSYEQYF. The variable domain in full, with the rest retrieved from reference TRBV5-6 and TRBJ2-7, is DAGVTQSPTHLIKTRGQQVTLRCSPKSGHDTVSWYQQALGQGPQFIFQYYEEEERQRGNFPDRFSGHQFPNYSSELNVNALLLGDSALYLCASSHSRTGQPSYEQYFGPGTRLTVT.

CDR3: CATKNRGSSEAFF. The CDR3 coding sequence is TGTGCCACCAAAAACAGGGGGAGTTCTGAAGCTTTCTTT. The J gene is TRBJ1-1, the V gene TRBV6-4; 8 bases match TRBD1. The V gene end was trimmed by 10 bases and the J gene end by 6 bases; junction bases not matched to a gene: 10. The germline CDR1 and CDR2 sequences are MRHNA and SNTAGT. The CDR3 is 13 amino acids.

The gene calls are TRBV29-1 and TRBJ1-1, with 12 bases aligning to TRBD1. The CDR3 consists of 13 residues. V lost 3 bases to trimming and J lost 7 bases; unmatched junction nucleotides: 3. CDR1 SQVTM and CDR2 ANQGSEA come from the germline V gene. CDR3 DNA: TGCAGCGTTGAGGGACAGGGGGCGGTTGAAGCTTTCTTT. This codes for CSVEGQGAVEAFF. The complete variable domain, with remaining parts taken from reference TRBV29-1 and TRBJ1-1, reads SAVISQKPSRDICQRGTSLTIQCQVDSQVTMMFWYRQQPGQSLTLIATANQGSEATYESGFVIDKFPISRPNLTFSTLTVSNMSPEDSSIYLCSVEGQGAVEAFFGQGTRLTVV.

This rearrangement joins TRBV7-3 to TRBJ2-3; 9 bases align to TRBD1. The V gene's germline CDR1 is SGHTA and CDR2 FQGTGA. This CDR3 spans 14 amino acids. Losses at the gene ends were 5 bases for V and 6 bases for J; bases not matched to a gene: 6. The CDR3 loop reads CASSPGTGFDTQYF. The CDR3 nucleotides are TGTGCCAGCAGCCCTGGGACAGGGTTCGATACGCAGTATTTT.

V gene TRBV28 combines with J gene TRBJ2-7; D is unclear. Germline CDR1 MDHEN, CDR2 SYDVKM. This CDR3 comprises 14 residues. The V end was cut by 6 bases, the J end by 1 base, with 13 bases between. The CDR3 spells CASRHPVTSYEQYF. CDR3 DNA: TGTGCCAGCAGGCATCCCGTTACATCCTACGAGCAGTACTTC. Drawing the rest from reference TRBV28 and TRBJ2-7, the complete variable domain is DVKVTQSSRYLVKRTGEKVFLECVQDMDHENMFWYRQDPGLGLRLIYFSYDVKMKEKGDIPEGYSVSREKKERFSLILESASTNQTSMYLCASRHPVTSYEQYFGPGTRLTVT.

This clone was counted a few times. V is TRBV27 and J is TRBJ2-4; the D gene is possibly TRBD2 (6 bases). This CDR3 comprises 13 residues. Germline V gene data show CDR1 as MNHEY and CDR2 as SMNVEV (reference sequence). Trimming took off 3 bases at V and 6 bases at J, with 9 bases between the two ends. CDR3 region: CASSFEEGNIQYF. The CDR3 DNA sequence: TGTGCCAGCAGTTTTGAGGAGGGAAACATTCAGTACTTC.

The chain combines TRBV7-8 with TRBJ2-2; 14 bases are a match to TRBD2. Germline CDR1 and CDR2: SGHVS and FQNEAQ. Germline trimming cut 3 bases from V and 7 bases from J; bases unmatched to any gene: 7. The CDR3 spans 17 residues. The CDR3: CASSFGTSGSLGGELFF. CDR3 DNA sequence: TGTGCCAGCAGCTTCGGGACTAGCGGGAGTTTGGGCGGGGAGCTGTTTTTT.

The CDR3 region is CSVRDSPYEQYF. CDR3 sequence (DNA): TGCAGCGTCCGGGACAGCCCTTACGAGCAGTACTTC. The J gene is TRBJ2-7, the V gene TRBV29-1, with 7 bases fitting TRBD1. Germline CDR1 reads SQVTM; CDR2 reads ANQGSEA. The CDR3 totals 12 residues. With 6 bases clipped from V and 4 bases from J, the junction kept 6 bases outside the gene matches.

The rearrangement links TRBV5-1 to TRBJ2-1; D unclear. The germline V gene encodes CDR1 SGHRS and CDR2 YFSETQ. V shed 0 bases and J shed 0 bases, with 4 bases lying between them. This CDR3 is 14 amino acids long. The CDR3, as DNA: TGCGCCAGCAGCTTGGTCTACTCCTACAATGAGCAGTTCTTC. Its translation: CASSLVYSYNEQFF.

This clone was found once. This sequence joins TRBV7-9 and TRBJ1-1; tentative D call: TRBD1 (5 bases). Trimming removed 2 bases at V and 8 bases at J, with 9 bases between. Germline lookup yields CDR1 SEHNR and CDR2 FQNEAQ (reference sequence). CDR3 length: 12 residues. CDR3 DNA: TGTGCCAGCAGCTTACTACAGGTCGAAGCTTTCTTT. This gives the protein CASSLLQVEAFF.

The chain employs TRBV10-1 and TRBJ2-3, with TRBD1 matching 7 bases. Germline loops: CDR1 WNHNN, CDR2 SYGVQD (reference sequence). There are 15 residues in the CDR3. With 10 bases clipped from V and 2 bases from J, the junction kept 12 bases outside the gene matches. CDR3 sequence (DNA): TGCGCCATCCCCCGGCCACAGGGGTTCACAGATACGCAGTATTTT. It translates to CAIPRPQGFTDTQYF.

In its sample, this clone was seen once. The genes are TRBV5-6 and TRBJ1-5; the D gene is possibly TRBD1 (5 bases). Trimming pared 2 bases from V and 2 bases from J, leaving 5 bases between. CDR3 length: 13 residues. Germline V gene data show CDR1 as SGHDT and CDR2 as YYEEEE. CDR3 sequence (DNA): TGTGCCAGCAGCTTACAGGGCAATCAGCCCCAGCATTTT. Residues: CASSLQGNQPQHF.

The CDR3 DNA reads as TGTGCCAGCAGAGGCGGGGGTTCCCAAGAGACCCAGTACTTC. Translated: CASRGGGSQETQYF. The V and J genes are TRBV6-5 and TRBJ2-5; 7 nucleotides agree with TRBD2. Germline CDR1 and CDR2: MNHEY and SVGAGI. This CDR3 contains 14 residues. With 6 bases clipped from V and 1 base from J, the junction kept 5 bases outside the gene matches.

The chain carries TRBV7-2 and TRBJ1-2; weak D call: TRBD1 (5 bases). V lost 2 bases and J lost 8, with 18 bases in between. The germline V gene has CDR1 SGHTA and CDR2 FQGNSA. This CDR3 comprises 15 residues. Here the CDR3 DNA reads TGTGCCAGCAGCTTATACAGCGGGGCCCCTATGGGCTACACCTTC. Amino acids: CASSLYSGAPMGYTF.

This clone came up a few times. The chain uses TRBV10-3 and TRBJ2-3; the match to TRBD2 covers 10 bases. The CDR3 runs 15 residues. With V trimmed by 0 bases and J by 4 bases, 1 base remained unmatched. Germline CDR1 is ENHRY and CDR2 is SYGVKD. DNA for the CDR3: TGTGCCATCAGTGAGTCAGCGGGAGGGCCAGATACGCAGTATTTT. It translates to CAISESAGGPDTQYF.

The J gene is TRBJ1-6, the V gene TRBV7-2; D remains unclear. With 1 base removed from V and 0 bases from J, the gap between germline ends came to 10 bases. Germline CDR1 reads SGHTA; CDR2 reads FQGNSA. The CDR3 contains 17 residues. CDR3 coding DNA: TGTGCCAGCAGCTTAGTGCCCGCGAGCTCCTATAATTCACCCCTCCACTTT. Translation: CASSLVPASSYNSPLHF.

The rearrangement joins TRBV29-1 to TRBJ1-1, with TRBD1 matching 7 bases. Germline V gene data show CDR1 as SQVTM and CDR2 as ANQGSEA. The CDR3 loop spans 13 amino acids. V shed 3 bases and J 2 bases; nucleotides not matched to a gene: 3. CDR3 sequence reads: CSVEGQSNTEAFF. CDR3 DNA sequence: TGCAGCGTTGAGGGACAGTCTAACACTGAAGCTTTCTTT.

The rearrangement links TRBV5-5 to TRBJ2-2; TRBD1 is a possible D gene (6 bases). In germline, CDR1 is SGHKS, CDR2 YYEKEE (reference sequence). This CDR3 comprises 16 residues. Trimming took off 4 bases at V and 5 bases at J, with 18 bases between the two ends. CDR3 in DNA: TGTGCCAGCAGCCCGGAATTGGGGGCTGAAACCGGGGAGCTGTTTTTT. Translating it yields CASSPELGAETGELFF.

The rearrangement links TRBV5-4 to TRBJ2-7; TRBD1 agrees at 11 bases. The CDR3 runs 16 residues. Germline assignment: CDR1 SGHNT and CDR2 YYREEE (reference sequence). Trimming took 4 bases from V and 3 from J; bases not matched to a gene: 9. The CDR3 nucleotides are TGTGCCAGCAGCAATCCTACCGGGACAGGGGGCTACGAGCAGTACTTC. This codes for CASSNPTGTGGYEQYF.

The chain links TRBV28 to TRBJ1-5, with D hard to call. With 5 bases removed from V and 5 bases from J, the gap between germline ends came to 19 bases. The CDR3 length is 16 residues. Germline values: CDR1 MDHEN, CDR2 SYDVKM. CDR3 sequence reads: CASSASSWGGDQPQHF. The CDR3 DNA sequence: TGTGCCAGCAGTGCCAGCTCTTGGGGAGGCGATCAGCCCCAGCATTTT. Using reference TRBV28 and TRBJ1-5 for the parts outside the CDR3, the full variable domain is DVKVTQSSRYLVKRTGEKVFLECVQDMDHENMFWYRQDPGLGLRLIYFSYDVKMKEKGDIPEGYSVSREKKERFSLILESASTNQTSMYLCASSASSWGGDQPQHFGDGTRLSIL.

This sequence joins TRBV7-2 and TRBJ2-5; the D gene is possibly TRBD1 (5 bases). This CDR3 region has 15 residues. V gave up 1 base and J gave up 5 bases, with 14 bases separating them. CDR1 and CDR2 from the germline V gene are SGHTA and FQGNSA. CDR3 in amino acids: CASSLDAHPGETQYF. CDR3 sequence (DNA): TGTGCCAGCAGCTTAGACGCCCACCCAGGGGAGACCCAGTACTTC. Full variable domain (remainder filled in from reference TRBV7-2 and TRBJ2-5): GAGVSQSPSNKVTEKGKDVELRCDPISGHTALYWYRQSLGQGLEFLIYFQGNSAPDKSGLPSDRFSAERTGGSVSTLTIQRTQQEDSAVYLCASSLDAHPGETQYFGPGTRLLVL.

This rearrangement joins TRBV7-9 to TRBJ1-2, with unresolved D. This CDR3 comprises 15 residues. The germline V gene has CDR1 SEHNR and CDR2 FQNEAQ (reference sequence). Trimming shortened V by 4 bases and J by 0 bases, and 12 bases separated the two germline ends. CDR3 loop: CASSSPRGANYGYTF. CDR3 coding DNA: TGTGCCAGCAGCTCCCCCCGGGGAGCTAACTATGGCTACACCTTC.

The chain is built from TRBV7-9 and TRBJ1-5; D is unclear. Trimming removed 5 bases at V and 5 bases at J, with 19 bases between. This CDR3 contains 16 residues. Per germline, CDR1 SEHNR and CDR2 FQNEAQ (reference sequence). CDR3 sequence reads: CASSLRIGRRDQPQHF. CDR3 bases: TGTGCCAGCAGCCTTCGTATCGGCAGGCGAGATCAGCCCCAGCATTTT. The entire variable domain, with the rest obtained from reference TRBV7-9 and TRBJ1-5, is as follows: DTGVSQNPRHKITKRGQNVTFRCDPISEHNRLYWYRQTLGQGPEFLTYFQNEAQLEKSRLLSDRFSAERPKGSFSTLEIQRTEQGDSAMYLCASSLRIGRRDQPQHFGDGTRLSIL.

The rearrangement links TRBV5-1 to TRBJ1-2; no clear D. Trimming pared 7 bases from V and 3 bases from J, leaving 13 bases between. The germline V gene encodes CDR1 SGHRS and CDR2 YFSETQ. The length of the CDR3 is 13 residues. CDR3 protein: CASALQEDYGYTF. The DNA of the CDR3 is TGCGCCAGCGCGTTGCAGGAGGACTATGGCTACACCTTC.

In this sample, this clone turned up once. The chain has TRBV28 and TRBJ1-2; 8 bases map to TRBD1. With 6 bases clipped from V and 8 bases from J, the junction kept 14 bases outside the gene matches. The CDR3 length is 15 residues. The V gene's germline CDR1 is MDHEN and CDR2 SYDVKM. In nucleotides, the CDR3 is TGTGCCAGCAGCCTAACAACAGGGGGAGGAGGCGGCTACACCTTC. This encodes CASSLTTGGGGGYTF.

The chain employs TRBV10-3 and TRBJ2-7, with a weak D call TRBD1 (5 bases). The germline V and J ends were trimmed by 6 bases and 3 bases, with 15 bases remaining between them. The germline gives CDR1 ENHRY, CDR2 SYGVKD. This CDR3 comprises 14 residues. The CDR3 DNA reads as TGTGCCATCAGACCTGGGCAGGGCAACTACGAGCAGTACTTC. Its translation: CAIRPGQGNYEQYF.

The rearrangement joins TRBV6-1 to TRBJ2-1; TRBD2 matches 9 bases. This CDR3 contains 15 residues. Germline V gene sequence: CDR1 MNHNS, CDR2 SASEGT. J gave up 6 bases and V 3 bases, and 6 bases lay outside the gene matches. This CDR3 reads CASSEPGLAGNEQFF. The CDR3 DNA reads TGTGCCAGCAGTGAGCCGGGACTAGCTGGCAATGAGCAGTTCTTC.

The chain couples TRBV6-2 or TRBV6-3 to TRBJ1-5, with a possible D match to TRBD1 (6 bases). Germline CDR1 reads MNHEY; CDR2 reads SVGEGT. The CDR3 runs to 15 residues. Trimming took 2 bases from V and 2 from J, leaving 10 bases between them. The CDR3 DNA is TGTGCCAGCAGTTACCCCCACAGGGGCAATCAGCCCCAGCATTTT. Residues: CASSYPHRGNQPQHF.

The chain joins TRBV9 to TRBJ2-2, with 9 bases fitting TRBD2. Per germline, CDR1 SGDLS and CDR2 YYNGEE. This CDR3 comprises 16 residues. The V and J ends lost 3 bases and 1 base, in that order; junction bases with no gene match: 4. The CDR3 is CASSARLAVNTGELFF. In DNA form, the CDR3 reads TGTGCCAGCAGCGCGAGACTAGCGGTGAACACCGGGGAGCTGTTTTTT.